This T cell receptor beta chain was captured by sequencing in a study of naive and memory T cell subsets. This clonotype was found a few times. Antigen unknown. Regarding treatment: skin biopsy from PPD injection site in Mantoux-positive individual. Input was roughly 1 to 1000 ng of DNase-treated total RNA without cell sorting. TCR cDNA received a 3' ligated oligonucleotide that carried a UMI. Individuals with a positive Mantoux test gave biopsies from PPD-injected skin. V shed 5 bases and J 0 bases; nucleotides not matched to a gene: 6. This CDR3 has 17 residues. CDR1 is MNHEY, CDR2 SVGEGT, per germline. Alpha and beta constant region primers primed reverse transcription for blood and skin samples. The SP2 primer and nested alpha and beta constant region primers amplified ligated cDNA in four rounds. MiXCR, run by TCRdb on the UMI-ligation and nested PCR reads, gives a single entry per CDR3 protein. The sample records roughly 18,000 distinct CDR3 sequences, 7.5% to 10% being singletons.

Points from the study as a whole: TCR transcript changes with activation or differentiation may affect this RNA method.

Sequenced here: skin, sampled from a tuberculin skin test site. The chain has TRBV6-2 or TRBV6-3 and TRBJ1-3, with TRBD1 matching 11 bases. This receptor was identified in an adult in good health. The CDR3 region has the DNA TGTGCCAGCAGTACCTGGACAGGGGGCCACTCTGGAAACACCATATATTTT. Translation: CASSTWTGGHSGNTIYF.